Reported below is one T cell receptor (beta chain). The entry originates in a study of blood T cell repertoires in COVID-19. Background on the study: PBMCs, B-cell-depleted T cells, or T cells provided the cDNA or gDNA that made up the material.

Germline CDR1 and CDR2: LGHNA and YNFKEQ. V was trimmed by 0 bases and J by 3 bases, leaving 14 bases between them. The CDR3 contains 16 residues. Original processing methods: Using reference gene primer amplification, nucleated cell counts were estimated. Clones were read by immunoSEQ multiplex PCR, and TCRdb kept only the in-frame ones, dropping some. For V, J and clone size, that table is used; D and trimming come from the DNA. The sample comprises about 260,000 clones, approximately 91% of which are singletons, and approximately 0.7% rests with the top ten. This clonotype originated in a human donor in a cohort sampled during active COVID-19. The chain combines TRBV4-2 with TRBJ1-2, with a possible D match to TRBD1 (5 bases). The sequenced material came from peripheral blood. CDR3 DNA: TGTGCCAGCAGCCAAGAACCAGGGCAGGTTGACTATGGCTACACCTTC. As protein: CASSQEPGQVDYGYTF.